The 28 T cell receptor beta chains below all came from one sample that was sequenced in a study of vaccination and CD4 T cells after COVID-19. Regarding time point: late sampling 161 to 241 days after vaccination in a few convalescent patients. TCRdb analysed the PCR reads with MiXCR anew, one entry per CDR3 protein. This table holds about 29,000 distinct CDR3 sequences, about 46% found once. The sequencing here drew on CD4+ T cells from blood, taken about 7 months after SARS-CoV-2 vaccination. These receptors all stem from a human donor who had recovered from COVID-19.

The chain joins TRBV28 to TRBJ2-1; the D is unclear. The CDR3 consists of 14 residues. Trimming pared 4 bases from V and 10 bases from J, leaving 17 bases between. Germline V gives CDR1 MDHEN, CDR2 SYDVKM. The CDR3 DNA is TGTGCCAGCAGTTCCCCTCGGGCGGTAAGGGAGCAGTTCTTC. This sequence encodes CASSSPRAVREQFF.

This chain connects TRBV20-1 to TRBJ2-1; 9 bases map to TRBD2. Germline V gene sequence: CDR1 DFQATT, CDR2 SNEGSKA (reference sequence). V gave up 3 bases and J gave up 2 bases; unmatched junction bases: 5. This CDR3 has 15 amino acids. The CDR3 protein is CSASSGRTTYNEQFF. The CDR3 nucleotides are TGCAGTGCTAGTAGCGGGAGAACCACCTACAATGAGCAGTTCTTC.

The V gene is TRBV7-9, the J gene TRBJ2-3; 9 bases align to TRBD2. The J segment lost 3 bases and the V segment lost 4 bases, leaving 8 bases of the junction unmatched. CDR1 SEHNR and CDR2 FQNEAQ come from the germline V gene (reference sequence). The CDR3 has 16 amino acids. CDR3 coding DNA: TGTGCCAGCAGCTCCCAGCGGGAGGACCGAACAGATACGCAGTATTTT. Protein: CASSSQREDRTDTQYF.

The gene calls are TRBV11-3 and TRBJ2-1; D is unresolved. Per germline, CDR1 SGHNT and CDR2 YENEEA. The CDR3 consists of 13 residues. The V end was cut by 1 base, the J end by 12 bases, with 13 bases between. CDR3 region: CASSLGGKDVQFF. The CDR3 nucleotides read TGTGCCAGCAGCTTAGGGGGAAAGGACGTGCAGTTCTTC.

This clonotype was counted only a few times. This chain connects TRBV15 to TRBJ1-5, with a weak D call TRBD1 (5 bases). CDR1 is LNHNV, CDR2 YYDKDF, per germline (reference sequence). Trimming removed 1 base from V and 4 bases from J, with 5 bases in between. This CDR3 comprises 13 residues. CDR3 nucleotide sequence: TGTGCCACCAGCAGAGGACAGAATCAGCCCCAGCATTTT. Protein sequence: CATSRGQNQPQHF.

V is TRBV10-3 and J is TRBJ2-6; no clear D gene. Germline assignment: CDR1 ENHRY and CDR2 SYGVKD. This CDR3 region has 16 residues. The ends were cut back, 4 bases at V and 0 bases at J, with 10 bases in the middle. The CDR3 nucleotides read TGTGCCATCAGTGGAAGGGCCCACTCTGGGGCCAACGTCCTGACTTTC. It specifies CAISGRAHSGANVLTF.

This clonotype is labeled medium-sized. In DNA form, the CDR3 reads TGTGCCAGCAGTGAACTAGCGGGCTCCTACAATGAGCAGTTCTTC. Its translation is CASSELAGSYNEQFF. The chain is built from TRBV6-1 and TRBJ2-1, with 8 bases lining up with TRBD2. J was trimmed by 0 bases and V by 2 bases; bases with no gene match: 0. The CDR3 length is 15 residues. Looked up from germline, CDR1 is MNHNS and CDR2 is SASEGT.

The J gene is TRBJ2-7, the V gene TRBV20-1, with TRBD1 matching 10 bases. Germline CDR1 is DFQATT and CDR2 is SNEGSKA (reference sequence). V lost 6 bases to trimming and J lost 5 bases; unmatched junction nucleotides: 4. This CDR3 spans 12 amino acids. The CDR3 DNA reads as TGCAGTGCCGTCGGACAGGGGGACGAGCAGTACTTC. It yields the protein CSAVGQGDEQYF.

This chain joins TRBV5-6 and TRBJ1-2; D is perhaps TRBD1 (5 bases). Germline loops: CDR1 SGHDT, CDR2 YYEEEE. The CDR3 length is 12 residues. Trimming left V 3 bases short and J 6 bases short, with 9 bases between. This CDR3 reads CASSWGTHGYTF. CDR3 coding DNA: TGTGCCAGCAGCTGGGGGACGCATGGCTACACCTTC.

The gene calls are TRBV7-8 and TRBJ2-7, with TRBD1 identical over 8 bases. CDR1 SGHVS and CDR2 FQNEAQ come from the germline V gene. CDR3 length: 15 residues. Trimming cost V 5 bases and J 1 base; bases outside gene matches: 7. Here the CDR3 DNA reads TGTGCCAGCAGCCCACAGGGACAGGTATCCTACGAGCAGTACTTC. Protein sequence: CASSPQGQVSYEQYF.

This chain uses TRBV27 with TRBJ1-1; D is undetermined. Germline V gene data show CDR1 as MNHEY and CDR2 as SMNVEV (reference sequence). The germline V and J ends were trimmed by 0 bases and 0 bases, with 5 bases remaining between them. The CDR3 has 14 residues. CDR3 coding DNA: TGTGCCAGCAGTTTATCCAATATGAACACTGAAGCTTTCTTT. The encoded protein is CASSLSNMNTEAFF.

The rearrangement uses TRBV15 and TRBJ2-7; 7 nucleotides agree with TRBD2. This CDR3 has 17 residues. Unmatched junction bases numbered 13, after V lost 2 bases and J lost 3 bases. From germline, CDR1 is LNHNV and CDR2 YYDKDF (reference sequence). The chain's CDR3 is CATSRRPRDGGGYEQYF. The CDR3 bases are TGTGCCACCAGCAGACGTCCGAGAGATGGGGGGGGCTACGAGCAGTACTTC.

The CDR3 reads CASSDRDTHTDTQYF. The CDR3 coding sequence is TGTGCCAGCAGTGACAGGGACACACACACAGATACGCAGTATTTT. This chain joins TRBV6-1 and TRBJ2-3; D may be TRBD1 (6 bases). Germline loops: CDR1 MNHNS, CDR2 SASEGT. V dropped 3 bases and J dropped 2 bases, with 12 bases sitting between them. The CDR3 length is 15 residues.

The V and J genes are TRBV7-9 and TRBJ2-7; 10 bases line up with TRBD2. The CDR3 loop spans 15 amino acids. V trimming: 1 base; J trimming: 3 bases; junction bases outside the gene matches: 3. Germline V gene data show CDR1 as SEHNR and CDR2 as FQNEAQ (reference sequence). CDR3 bases: TGTGCCAGCAGCTTAGGGGGACTAGCGAGCTACGAGCAGTACTTC. Amino acids: CASSLGGLASYEQYF.

The CDR3, as DNA: TGTGCCAGTAGTATCCGGGCTAGCGTTAGGTTGGAGACCCAGTACTTC. It yields the protein CASSIRASVRLETQYF. The J gene is TRBJ2-5, the V gene TRBV19; weak D call: TRBD2 (6 bases). The CDR3 is made up of 16 amino acids. The V and J ends lost 3 bases and 5 bases respectively, with 19 bases between them. Per germline, CDR1 LNHDA and CDR2 SQIVND (reference sequence).

This CDR3 reads CASSFRGSDQPQHF. The DNA of the CDR3 is TGTGCCAGCAGTTTTCGGGGGTCGGATCAGCCCCAGCATTTT. The chain recombines TRBV12-3 or TRBV12-4 with TRBJ1-5, with D perhaps matching TRBD1 (5 bases). The CDR3 runs to 14 residues. Trimming removed 3 bases at V and 5 bases at J, with 11 bases between.

The J gene is TRBJ1-2, the V gene TRBV6-2 or TRBV6-3; D might be TRBD1 (6 bases). This CDR3 spans 13 amino acids. Germline CDR1 and CDR2: MNHEY and SVGEGT. V was pared by 6 bases and J by 3 bases, with 11 bases between. This chain's CDR3 is CASRSGGYYGYTF. As DNA, the CDR3 is TGTGCCAGCAGAAGTGGGGGCTACTATGGCTACACCTTC.

This CDR3 is CASSLVVGNTEAFF. In nucleotides, the CDR3 is TGTGCCAGCAGCTTAGTTGTGGGGAACACTGAAGCTTTCTTT. The V call is TRBV7-9, the J call TRBJ1-1; D call uncertain. Germline V gene data show CDR1 as SEHNR and CDR2 as FQNEAQ (reference sequence). The CDR3 totals 14 residues. V shed 1 base and J shed 1 base, with 7 bases lying between them. Using reference TRBV7-9 and TRBJ1-1 for the parts outside the CDR3, the full variable domain is DTGVSQNPRHKITKRGQNVTFRCDPISEHNRLYWYRQTLGQGPEFLTYFQNEAQLEKSRLLSDRFSAERPKGSFSTLEIQRTEQGDSAMYLCASSLVVGNTEAFFGQGTRLTVV.

The genes are TRBV5-4 and TRBJ2-5, with D perhaps being TRBD1 or TRBD2 (6 bases each). The CDR3 runs 14 residues. Trimming removed 4 bases from V and 7 bases from J, with 17 bases in between. Germline V gene data show CDR1 as SGHNT and CDR2 as YYREEE (reference sequence). The CDR3 here is CASSTRGVRGTQYF. CDR3 in DNA: TGTGCCAGCAGCACGAGGGGGGTGCGCGGGACCCAGTACTTC.

In its sample, this clonotype was seen a few times. The chain carries TRBV19 and TRBJ1-6; D unclear. Germline loops: CDR1 LNHDA, CDR2 SQIVND (reference sequence). The V end lost 4 bases, the J end lost 6 bases, and 13 bases lay between the germline ends. This CDR3 has 15 amino acids. CDR3 in amino acids: CASSTSSGFNSPLHF. CDR3 nucleotides: TGTGCCAGTAGTACGTCCTCAGGATTTAATTCACCCCTCCACTTT.

V usage is TRBV7-3 and J usage is TRBJ2-3, with 12 bases lining up with TRBD2. The V segment lost 4 bases and the J segment 0 bases; nucleotides outside the gene matches: 5. The length of the CDR3 is 17 residues. The germline gives CDR1 SGHTA, CDR2 FQGTGA. In DNA, the CDR3 is TGTGCCAGCAGCTCCGGACTAGCGGGGCCTAGCACAGATACGCAGTATTTT. Translating gives CASSSGLAGPSTDTQYF.

This clonotype has just a few counts. V usage is TRBV6-2 or TRBV6-3 and J usage is TRBJ1-2; weak D call: TRBD1 (5 bases). The V gene's germline CDR1 is MNHEY and CDR2 SVGEGT. The CDR3 loop spans 13 amino acids. V gave up 5 bases and J gave up 6 bases, with 13 bases separating them. The CDR3 DNA reads TGTGCCAGCAGTACGGGGGTCGCGGATGGCTACACCTTC. This gives the protein CASSTGVADGYTF.

The chain joins TRBV7-6 to TRBJ2-1; 8 nucleotides line up with TRBD2. CDR3 length: 12 amino acids. Germline V gene data show CDR1 as SGHVS and CDR2 as FNYEAQ. V shed 5 bases and J 15 bases; nucleotides not matched to a gene: 9. Here the CDR3 reads CASSQGGTRRFF. The CDR3 coding sequence is TGTGCCAGCAGCCAGGGAGGGACTAGGCGGTTCTTC. Combining the CDR3 with reference TRBV7-6 and TRBJ2-1 gives the whole variable domain GAGVSQSPRYKVTKRGQDVALRCDPISGHVSLYWYRQALGQGPEFLTYFNYEAQQDKSGLPNDRFSAERPEGSISTLTIQRTEQRDSAMYRCASSQGGTRRFFGPGTRLTVL.

This clonotype has a handful of counts. This rearrangement joins TRBV19 to TRBJ2-3; possible D gene TRBD2, 6 bases. Germline CDR1 LNHDA, CDR2 SQIVND (reference sequence). Trimming shortened V by 5 bases and J by 10 bases, and 22 bases separated the two germline ends. There are 15 residues in the CDR3. The CDR3: CASSDGGTPRTSQYF. In nucleotides, the CDR3 is TGTGCCAGTAGTGACGGAGGGACCCCAAGGACGTCGCAGTATTTT.

The J gene is TRBJ1-6, the V gene TRBV25-1; TRBD1 matches 8 bases. The germline V gene encodes CDR1 MGHDK and CDR2 SYGVNS. This CDR3 is 13 amino acids long. Trimming took 6 bases from V and 7 from J; bases not matched to a gene: 2. The CDR3 loop reads CASRDRENSPLHF. The CDR3 coding sequence is TGTGCCAGCAGGGACAGGGAGAATTCACCCCTCCACTTT.

The rearrangement joins TRBV5-4 to TRBJ2-5; 7 bases are a match to TRBD2. This CDR3 spans 15 amino acids. The junction had 2 bases not matched to a gene; V was cut back by 0 bases and J by 0 bases. Germline CDR1 reads SGHNT; CDR2 reads YYREEE (reference sequence). The CDR3 DNA follows: TGTGCCAGCAGCTTGGGGACTAGGTACCAAGAGACCCAGTACTTC. Protein sequence: CASSLGTRYQETQYF. The full variable domain, completed using reference TRBV5-4 and TRBJ2-5, is ETGVTQSPTHLIKTRGQQVTLRCSSQSGHNTVSWYQQALGQGPQFIFQYYREEENGRGNFPPRFSGLQFPNYSSELNVNALELDDSALYLCASSLGTRYQETQYFGPGTRLLVL.

This chain connects TRBV20-1 to TRBJ1-6; a possible D gene is TRBD1 (5 bases). The V gene lost 1 base and the J gene lost 6 bases, with 13 bases spanning the gap. The V gene's germline CDR1 is DFQATT and CDR2 SNEGSKA (reference sequence). The CDR3 has 15 residues. CDR3 protein: CSARGAQGVNSPLHF. CDR3 DNA sequence: TGCAGTGCTAGAGGGGCTCAGGGAGTTAATTCACCCCTCCACTTT.

The chain combines TRBV6-5 with TRBJ1-1; D gene ambiguous. The CDR3 contains 12 residues. Trimming took 2 bases from V and 6 from J, leaving 7 bases between them. From germline, CDR1 is MNHEY and CDR2 SVGAGI. The DNA for the CDR3 is TGTGCCAGCAGTTACGGGGAATCTGAAGCTTTCTTT. It translates to CASSYGESEAFF.